This T cell receptor (beta chain) was observed in a study of graft-versus-host responses after intestinal transplantation. At the level of the study: Uniformly, recipients were administered anti-thymocyte globulin induction with subsequent tacrolimus and steroids for 3 to 4 years.

Findings and caveats of the study: GvH clones were found in recipient marrow; some appeared first in ileum or blood. High graft-versus-host to host-versus-graft clonal ratios were found in allografts of patients who had graft-donor T cell macrochimerism. Levels of circulating GvH clones at their peak were associated with early post-transplant HvG declines.

TCRdb's copy holds only in-frame clones and misses some; the assay was immunoSEQ multiplex PCR. Seen here are approximately 99,000 clones, approximately 90% observed once, and the top ten hold roughly 0.069%. The CDR3 runs 17 residues. Germline CDR1 reads MNHEY; CDR2 reads SMNVEV (reference sequence). The V end lost 5 bases, the J end lost 4 bases, and 23 bases lay between the germline ends. Points on this clone: Its antigen remains unknown.

Source: unstimulated CD8+ T cells sorted from spleen or lymph node cells, taken before transplant. The chain recombines TRBV27 with TRBJ1-2; possibly TRBD1 for D (5 bases). This receptor was taken from a human donor who was the organ donor for an intestinal transplant. This CDR3 is CASSTSPTDRGFYGYTF. CDR3 sequence (DNA): TGTGCCAGCAGTACATCTCCGACAGATCGCGGCTTCTATGGCTACACCTTC.